These T cell receptor beta chains were read from a single sample in a study of cytomegalovirus exposure and HLA in healthy donors. Clones were sequenced by immunoSEQ multiplex PCR, and TCRdb holds only the in-frame ones, with some missing. The sample gives 98,000 or so clones, roughly 95% of which show up once; roughly 0.67% is in the top ten. What was sequenced was PBMCs. Receptors originate from a woman between 18 and 29 years old in good health and CMV-seronegative. Each CDR3 is given with its conserved first and last residue. A D gene is named only where the DNA matches it firmly. Clone size is stated in some rows and not others, as once, few, many or a class when expanded.

D: TRBD1; J: TRBJ2-1; V: TRBV9; size: .; DNA: TGTGCCAGCAGCGTAGCCCGACAGGGATTCGAGCGGGAGCAGTTCTTC; CDR3: CASSVARQGFEREQFF
D: TRBD2; J: TRBJ2-5; V: TRBV10-3; size: .; DNA: TGTGCCATCAGGACTAGCGGGGGGCAAGAGACCCAGTACTTC; CDR3: CAIRTSGGQETQYF
D: TRBD1; J: TRBJ1-4; V: TRBV5-1; size: .; DNA: TGCGCCAGCAGCTTGGGACAGGGTTACGAAAAACTGTTTTTT; CDR3: CASSLGQGYEKLFF
D: .; J: TRBJ1-6; V: TRBV10-3; size: .; DNA: TGTGCCATCAGTGAGCCGCGCTCGCAGGGGTCCTTCCTCCACTTT; CDR3: CAISEPRSQGSFLHF
D: TRBD1; J: TRBJ1-3; V: TRBV7-2; size: once; DNA: TGTGCCAGCAGCGGCCGGGACAGCTCTGGAAACACCATATATTTT; CDR3: CASSGRDSSGNTIYF
D: TRBD1; J: TRBJ2-3; V: TRBV29-1; size: .; DNA: TGCAGCGCCGGGACAGGGACCACAGATACGCAGTATTTT; CDR3: CSAGTGTTDTQYF
D: .; J: TRBJ2-1; V: TRBV5-6; size: .; DNA: TGTGCCAGCAGCTTGGGACAGGAGACCTACAATGAGCAGTTCTTC; CDR3: CASSLGQETYNEQFF
D: .; J: TRBJ1-6; V: TRBV4-3; size: .; DNA: TGCGCCAGCAGCCAAGATACCCACCGGTTAGGGGATTCACCCCTCCACTTT; CDR3: CASSQDTHRLGDSPLHF
D: .; J: TRBJ2-7; V: TRBV5-4; size: .; DNA: TGTGCCAGCAGCGACAGCGTGTCCTACGAGCAGTACTTC; CDR3: CASSDSVSYEQYF
D: .; J: TRBJ2-3; V: TRBV4-2; size: .; DNA: TGTGCCAGCAGGGACGGGGGTTCCACAGATACGCAGTATTTT; CDR3: CASRDGGSTDTQYF
D: TRBD1; J: TRBJ2-7; V: TRBV19; size: .; DNA: TGTGCCAGTAGTATTCATGACAGGGTGCAAACCTACGAGCAGTACTTC; CDR3: CASSIHDRVQTYEQYF
D: .; J: TRBJ1-6; V: TRBV5-1; size: .; DNA: TGCGCCAGCATGGAAGGGGGCTCCTATAATTCACCCCTCCACTTT; CDR3: CASMEGGSYNSPLHF
D: TRBD2; J: TRBJ2-7; V: TRBV6-5; size: .; DNA: TGTGCCAGCAGTACCCCTAGCGGGGGTTACGAGCAGTACTTC; CDR3: CASSTPSGGYEQYF
D: TRBD1; J: TRBJ1-6; V: TRBV6-4; size: .; DNA: TGTGCCAGCAGTGACTCGGTTGGCCCTACAGGGGTGAATTCACCCCTCCACTTT; CDR3: CASSDSVGPTGVNSPLHF
D: .; J: TRBJ2-7; V: TRBV5-6; size: .; DNA: TGTGCCAGCAGCTTACCGGGACAAGACCTTAACTTC; CDR3: CASSLPGQDLNF
D: TRBD2; J: TRBJ2-1; V: TRBV5-4; size: .; DNA: TGTGCCAGCAGCATGGGCGGGGGGAGCTCCTACAATGAGCAGTTCTTC; CDR3: CASSMGGGSSYNEQFF
D: TRBD1; J: TRBJ1-4; V: TRBV5-1; size: .; DNA: TGCGCCAGCAGCTTGCGAGGGGGGACAGGGCTTGCAACTAATGAAAAACTGTTTTTT; CDR3: CASSLRGGTGLATNEKLFF
D: TRBD1; J: TRBJ2-7; V: TRBV30; size: .; DNA: TGTGCCTGGGGGCCGAGACAGGGATTAGGCGAGCAGTACTTC; CDR3: CAWGPRQGLGEQYF
D: TRBD1; J: TRBJ1-1; V: TRBV6-5; size: .; DNA: TGTGCCAGCAGGAGCAGACAGGGCGCTGAAGCTTTCTTT; CDR3: CASRSRQGAEAFF
D: TRBD2; J: TRBJ2-1; V: TRBV27; size: .; DNA: TGTGCCAGCAGTTTAGTCGGCTTGACTAGCGGCCAGCAGTTCTTC; CDR3: CASSLVGLTSGQQFF
D: TRBD1; J: TRBJ2-7; V: TRBV29-1; size: .; DNA: TGCAGCGTGTGGACAGGGGAAAACGAGCAGTACTTC; CDR3: CSVWTGENEQYF
D: .; J: TRBJ1-1; V: TRBV4-3; size: .; DNA: TGCGCCAGCAGCCAGGCAGACAATGTGAACACTGAAGCTTTCTTT; CDR3: CASSQADNVNTEAFF
D: .; J: TRBJ2-7; V: TRBV5-6; size: .; DNA: TGTGCCAGCAGCTTCCAGGCCTACGAGCAGTACTTC; CDR3: CASSFQAYEQYF
D: .; J: TRBJ2-7; V: TRBV28; size: .; DNA: TGTGCCACCGACAGTACCTCCTACGAGCAGTACTTC; CDR3: CATDSTSYEQYF
D: TRBD1; J: TRBJ1-1; V: TRBV7-7; size: .; DNA: TGTGCCAGCAGCCCCATGGGGACAGGGCCCGGGGGGACTGAAGCTTTCTTT; CDR3: CASSPMGTGPGGTEAFF
D: TRBD1; J: TRBJ2-2; V: TRBV2; size: .; DNA: TGTGCCAGCAGTGTGGGACAGGGAACCGGGGAGCTGTTTTTT; CDR3: CASSVGQGTGELFF
D: .; J: TRBJ2-7; V: TRBV10-3; size: once; DNA: TGTGCCATCAGTGAAAAACGGACAAAAATGGCCTACGAGCAGTACTTC; CDR3: CAISEKRTKMAYEQYF
D: TRBD1; J: TRBJ2-7; V: TRBV6-1; size: .; DNA: TGTGCCAGCAGTGACTTTATGACAGGGCTGGTTAAAGAGCAGTACTTC; CDR3: CASSDFMTGLVKEQYF